Below are 28 T cell receptor beta chains sequenced from a single sample in a study of cytomegalovirus exposure and HLA in healthy donors. The PCR ran on 60 Vbeta and 13 Jbeta primers. The assay was immunoSEQ multiplex PCR, and TCRdb's table has in-frame clones only and misses some. The table shows about 140,000 clones, with around three quarters occurring only once. The specimen was PBMCs. All receptors derive from a man aged 18 to 30 in good health and CMV-seronegative.

The chain recombines TRBV5-1 with TRBJ2-3; TRBD1 agrees at 7 bases. V dropped 4 bases and J dropped 7; count of bases not matched to a gene: 3. Germline loops: CDR1 SGHRS, CDR2 YFSETQ. This CDR3 contains 12 residues. CDR3: CASSTDRNTQYF. The CDR3, as DNA: TGCGCCAGCAGCACGGACAGGAATACGCAGTATTTT.

The rearrangement links TRBV9 to TRBJ1-5; D perhaps matches TRBD1 (6 bases). There are 14 residues in the CDR3. CDR1 is SGDLS and CDR2 is YYNGEE in the germline V gene. The V end was cut by 4 bases, the J end by 5 bases, with 13 bases between. In DNA, the CDR3 is TGTGCCAGCAGCCCCGGGGGGGGGCATCAGCCCCAGCATTTT. Translated: CASSPGGGHQPQHF.

The V gene is TRBV19, the J gene TRBJ2-5; a weak D match, TRBD2 (6 bases). The CDR3 loop spans 14 amino acids. From germline, CDR1 is LNHDA and CDR2 SQIVND (reference sequence). Trimming took 9 bases from V and 2 from J, leaving 16 bases between them. DNA of the CDR3: TGTGCCAGCGGGTCGTTTGGGGGGCAAGAGACCCAGTACTTC. This sequence encodes CASGSFGGQETQYF.

The chain employs TRBV4-3 and TRBJ1-1; 8 nucleotides agree with TRBD1. The CDR3 spans 15 residues. V was pared by 4 bases and J by 0 bases, with 4 bases of the junction left unmatched. Germline values: CDR1 LGHNA, CDR2 YSLEER. Written as DNA, the CDR3 is TGCGCCAGCAGCCGGAACAGGGGGGTGAACACTGAAGCTTTCTTT. Translating it yields CASSRNRGVNTEAFF.

The gene calls are TRBV19 and TRBJ1-2; 8 positions match TRBD1. The length of the CDR3 is 14 residues. V was clipped by 8 bases and J by 3 bases; unmatched bases: 8. CDR1 is LNHDA, CDR2 SQIVND, per germline (reference sequence). CDR3 in amino acids: CASGLRDRHYGYTF. CDR3 DNA: TGTGCCAGTGGACTACGGGACAGGCACTATGGCTACACCTTC.

This clone was found once. Compared with germline, one end of the junction differs, possibly owing to a read error. The rearrangement uses TRBV15 and TRBJ2-7; TRBD1 might be the D (6 bases). This CDR3 has 16 residues. Per the germline V gene, CDR1 is LNHNV and CDR2 is YYDKDF (reference sequence). CDR3 amino acids: CAASSAAGEKTYEQYF. CDR3 DNA: TGTGCCGCCAGCAGCGCCGCAGGGGAGAAGACCTACGAGCAGTACTTC.

The gene calls are TRBV7-8 and TRBJ1-1; D gene unclear. Germline V gives CDR1 SGHVS, CDR2 FQNEAQ. V was cut by 5 bases and J by 1 base, with 11 bases left in between. This CDR3 region has 14 residues. CDR3 nucleotide sequence: TGTGCCAGCAGCCTAAGACATCAGAACACTGAAGCTTTCTTT. Its protein product is CASSLRHQNTEAFF.

The J gene is TRBJ2-1, the V gene TRBV30; TRBD1 matches 9 bases. The V segment lost 3 bases and the J segment 16 bases; nucleotides outside the gene matches: 13. Germline CDR1 GTSNPN, CDR2 SVGIG (reference sequence). The CDR3 consists of 13 residues. The CDR3 coding sequence is TGTGCCTGGAGAGCCGGGGACAGGGATTTTTCTTTCTTC. It specifies CAWRAGDRDFSFF.

This chain joins TRBV18 and TRBJ1-1, with D uncertain. Trimming removed 5 bases from V and 2 bases from J, with 12 bases in between. The germline V gene has CDR1 KGHSH and CDR2 LQKENI. This CDR3 spans 14 amino acids. CDR3 region: CASSGPGGNTEAFF. CDR3 nucleotides: TGTGCCAGCTCAGGGCCGGGAGGAAACACTGAAGCTTTCTTT.

Only one count was recorded for this clone. The chain recombines TRBV7-9 with TRBJ2-1, with 11 positions matching TRBD2. Looked up from germline, CDR1 is SEHNR and CDR2 is FQNEAQ (reference sequence). This CDR3 comprises 17 residues. The ends lost 2 bases at V and 7 bases at J; junction bases unmatched: 10. CDR3 DNA: TGTGCCAGCAGCTTACTCTCATCTAGCGGGGGGAGGAATGAGCAGTTCTTC. Translation: CASSLLSSSGGRNEQFF.

This clone has just one count. The chain employs TRBV11-2 and TRBJ2-7; TRBD1 aligns across 8 bases. Germline V gene sequence: CDR1 SGHAT, CDR2 FQNNGV. The CDR3 has 14 amino acids. After removal of 3 bases from V and 0 bases from J, the junction contained 1 base not matched to a gene. The CDR3 DNA reads TGTGCCAGCAGCTTCGACAGGGGCTCCTACGAGCAGTACTTC. Translating gives CASSFDRGSYEQYF.

The V call is TRBV7-9, the J call TRBJ2-2; TRBD1 might be the D (6 bases). Germline V lookup: CDR1 SEHNR, CDR2 FQNEAQ (reference sequence). This CDR3 is built from 17 residues. With 5 bases removed from V and 4 bases from J, the gap between germline ends came to 20 bases. CDR3 in amino acids: CASSLSTLTGSTGELFF. For the CDR3, the DNA is TGTGCCAGCAGCCTCAGTACGTTAACAGGGAGCACCGGGGAGCTGTTTTTT.

The gene calls are TRBV14 and TRBJ2-1, with TRBD1 as a possible D gene (6 bases). V lost 4 bases to trimming and J lost 4 bases, with 11 bases between them. CDR3 size: 14 residues. Germline V gene lookup returns CDR1 SGHDN and CDR2 FVKESK. This CDR3 reads CASSPRDTYNEQFF. The CDR3 region has the DNA TGTGCCAGCAGCCCCCGGGACACTTACAATGAGCAGTTCTTC. The full variable domain, rest sourced from reference TRBV14 and TRBJ2-1, is EAGVTQFPSHSVIEKGQTVTLRCDPISGHDNLYWYRRVMGKEIKFLLHFVKESKQDESGMPNNRFLAERTGGTYSTLKVQPAELEDSGVYFCASSPRDTYNEQFFGPGTRLTVL.

The chain uses TRBV7-2 and TRBJ2-7; D might be TRBD1 (5 bases). The CDR3 is 14 residues long. Germline V gene sequence: CDR1 SGHTA, CDR2 FQGNSA. The ends were cut back, 5 bases at V and 6 bases at J, with 17 bases in the middle. CDR3 region: CASSPERQGGEQYF. CDR3 in DNA: TGTGCCAGCAGCCCCGAGCGCCAGGGCGGCGAGCAGTACTTC.

This chain connects TRBV4-1 to TRBJ1-1; the match to TRBD1 covers 7 bases. The germline V gene has CDR1 MGHRA and CDR2 YSYEKL. The CDR3 spans 14 residues. The ends lost 5 bases at V and 5 bases at J; junction bases unmatched: 8. As DNA, the CDR3 is TGCGCCAGCAGCAAGGGACAGAGCGGAACTGAAGCTTTCTTT. This codes for CASSKGQSGTEAFF.

The J gene is TRBJ2-7, the V gene TRBV5-5; D possibly corresponds to TRBD2 (6 bases). Germline lookup yields CDR1 SGHKS and CDR2 YYEKEE (reference sequence). This CDR3 spans 15 amino acids. V lost 0 bases, J lost 6 bases, and 16 bases lay in between. Here the CDR3 DNA reads TGTGCCAGCAGCTTGGGAGGAGTCGAGGGAGGCGAGCAGTACTTC. It encodes CASSLGGVEGGEQYF.

V and J are TRBV6-5 and TRBJ1-2; 8 bases map to TRBD1. The CDR3 consists of 14 residues. Looked up from germline, CDR1 is MNHEY and CDR2 is SVGAGI. The trim removed 3 bases at V and 5 bases at J, leaving 5 bases unmatched. CDR3 sequence: CASSYGGQGYGYTF. CDR3 sequence (DNA): TGTGCCAGCAGTTATGGAGGACAGGGATATGGCTACACCTTC.

This chain joins TRBV5-4 and TRBJ1-2; D uncertain. Per germline, CDR1 SGHNT and CDR2 YYREEE (reference sequence). This CDR3 has 12 residues. V dropped 4 bases and J dropped 4 bases, with 8 bases sitting between them. CDR3 in amino acids: CASSPGAYGYTF. DNA for the CDR3: TGTGCCAGCAGCCCGGGAGCCTATGGCTACACCTTC.

This clone has only one observation. The CDR3 nucleotides read TGCGCCAGCAGCCAAGATTGGGGGGACCAGCCCCAGCATTTT. Translating it yields CASSQDWGDQPQHF. The rearrangement links TRBV4-3 to TRBJ1-5; the D gene is possibly TRBD1 (5 bases). CDR3 length: 14 amino acids. Trimming stripped 0 bases from V and 7 bases from J, with 10 bases between. Germline V gives CDR1 LGHNA, CDR2 YSLEER.

The chain carries TRBV5-1 and TRBJ1-1; 7 nucleotides agree with TRBD1. The CDR3 contains 17 residues. Germline V gene lookup returns CDR1 SGHRS and CDR2 YFSETQ. The junction had 8 bases not matched to a gene; V was cut back by 0 bases and J by 0 bases. The CDR3 DNA is TGCGCCAGCAGCTTGGGGGGACAGCGACATTTGAACACTGAAGCTTTCTTT. Protein sequence: CASSLGGQRHLNTEAFF.

The chain employs TRBV6-6 and TRBJ2-7; TRBD1 matches at 8 bases. Germline CDR1 and CDR2: MNHNY and SVGAGI (reference sequence). This CDR3 has 14 residues. V lost 4 bases and J lost 5; bases outside the gene matches: 7. CDR3 sequence: CASSLTGVWDEQYF. In DNA form, the CDR3 reads TGTGCCAGCAGTTTGACAGGGGTATGGGACGAGCAGTACTTC.

This clone was recorded a few times. V and J are TRBV5-5 and TRBJ1-1; D is possibly TRBD1 (5 bases). V was shortened by 1 base and J by 5 bases, with 18 bases between the two germline ends. Germline CDR1 SGHKS, CDR2 YYEKEE (reference sequence). CDR3 size: 16 residues. The DNA of the CDR3 is TGTGCCAGCAGCTTGTTCCTCGGGGGAGTGGGTACTGAAGCTTTCTTT. Residues: CASSLFLGGVGTEAFF.

The chain has TRBV27 and TRBJ1-1, with a weak D call TRBD1 (5 bases). In germline, CDR1 is MNHEY, CDR2 SMNVEV (reference sequence). Trimming took off 0 bases at V and 5 bases at J, with 10 bases between the two ends. The CDR3 contains 14 residues. CDR3 nucleotide sequence: TGTGCCAGCAGTTTATCAGGGGTGAGGACTGAAGCTTTCTTT. It specifies CASSLSGVRTEAFF.

The rearrangement uses TRBV27 and TRBJ1-5; TRBD1 matches 9 bases. The CDR3 loop spans 15 amino acids. Trimming removed 8 bases from V and 5 bases from J; junction bases left unmatched: 10. Germline V gene sequence: CDR1 MNHEY, CDR2 SMNVEV (reference sequence). The CDR3 nucleotides are TGTGCCAGCTCTCCTACGACAGGGGGAGATCAGCCCCAGCATTTT. Translation: CASSPTTGGDQPQHF.

The rearrangement joins TRBV29-1 to TRBJ1-1, with D uncertain. Germline V lookup: CDR1 SQVTM, CDR2 ANQGSEA. The CDR3 has 13 amino acids. With 3 bases removed from V and 8 bases from J, the gap between germline ends came to 16 bases. The CDR3 region has the DNA TGCAGCGTTGAGGGTTCGGAGATCCGCGAAGCTTTCTTT. Amino acids: CSVEGSEIREAFF.

The J gene is TRBJ1-1, the V gene TRBV4-2; D is undetermined. V lost 2 bases, J lost 8 bases, and 15 bases lay in between. In germline, CDR1 is LGHNA, CDR2 YNFKEQ. The CDR3 totals 14 residues. CDR3 protein: CASSQPDSSTEAFF. CDR3 sequence (DNA): TGTGCCAGCAGCCAACCGGACTCATCCACCGAAGCTTTCTTT.

The chain joins TRBV9 to TRBJ1-1, with TRBD1 matching 8 bases. The CDR3 loop spans 15 amino acids. V lost 4 bases, J lost 5 bases, and 10 bases stayed unmatched. Per germline, CDR1 SGDLS and CDR2 YYNGEE. This CDR3 is CASSTAGTGGTEAFF. The CDR3 DNA follows: TGTGCCAGCAGCACCGCCGGGACAGGAGGAACTGAAGCTTTCTTT.

The table lists this clone with a few counts. V is TRBV4-1 and J is TRBJ1-1; 7 nucleotides match TRBD1. Per the germline V gene, CDR1 is MGHRA and CDR2 is YSYEKL. V was clipped by 5 bases and J by 4 bases; unmatched bases: 7. The CDR3 is 14 amino acids. CDR3 residues: CASSMTGLGTEAFF. The CDR3 DNA is TGCGCCAGCAGCATGACAGGGTTGGGCACTGAAGCTTTCTTT.